The clone carrying this T cell receptor (beta chain) was seen repeatedly, ten times or more. As yet, its antigen is unknown. Sequencing used immunoSEQ multiplex PCR; TCRdb keeps in-frame clones, though not all of them. In the table there are tens of thousands of clones, about 86% of which are singletons. V shed 4 bases, J shed 7 bases, and the junction held 8 bases outside the gene matches. There are 15 residues in the CDR3. Germline V gene lookup returns CDR1 SGHRS and CDR2 YFSETQ. These data are taken from a study of cytotoxic CD8 clonotypes in ibrutinib-treated CLL. As for the study in general: The authors obtained response samples at a median of around 12 months of treatment, range 6 to 36. The study, taken as a whole, reports: Private clonotypes, not public ones, expanded at ibrutinib response. Clonality increased with ibrutinib response but returned toward baseline at progression.

Roughly 2 micrograms of genomic DNA, which was extracted from cryopreserved PBMCs, served as the material used for the TCR beta libraries. This TCR was recovered from a human donor with chronic lymphocytic leukemia. The chain employs TRBV5-1 and TRBJ1-5, with TRBD1 matching over 10 bases. The specimen was PBMCs, collected before ibrutinib treatment. This chain's CDR3 is CASSPEGTGAQPQHF. The CDR3, as DNA: TGCGCCAGCAGCCCGGAGGGGACAGGGGCCCAGCCCCAGCATTTT.